This T cell receptor beta chain was observed in a study of T cells in narcolepsy. Across the whole study: Healthy controls were enrolled alongside patients with narcolepsy type 1 or type 2.

The CDR3 has 13 residues. The ends were cut back, 4 bases at V and 8 bases at J, with 10 bases in the middle. Germline-derived CDR1 and CDR2 are SGHNT and YYREEE (reference sequence). Details on this clone: Antigen unknown.

TCRdb's copy holds only in-frame clones and misses some; the assay was immunoSEQ multiplex PCR. Among roughly 20,000 clones, 75% to 90% were seen once, and the ten largest hold approximately 1.6%. Notes on the study in general: Same-patient CSF and blood CD4+ T cell clonotypes included HCRT-specific and TRIB2-specific autoreactive ones. Blood of same and different patients, but not healthy controls, reportedly held recurring autoreactive clonotypes.

The sample taken for sequencing was memory (CD45RA-) CD4+ T cells from blood. V is TRBV5-4 and J is TRBJ1-6, with a possible D match to TRBD1 (6 bases). The TCR comes from a human donor in good health. The CDR3 nucleotides read TGTGCCAGCAGCCTTGGACAGTATTCACCCCTCCACTTT. It yields the protein CASSLGQYSPLHF. Variable domain in full (rest from reference TRBV5-4 and TRBJ1-6): ETGVTQSPTHLIKTRGQQVTLRCSSQSGHNTVSWYQQALGQGPQFIFQYYREEENGRGNFPPRFSGLQFPNYSSELNVNALELDDSALYLCASSLGQYSPLHFGNGTRLTVT.